This TCR beta chain was recovered during a study of cytomegalovirus exposure and HLA in healthy donors. Trimming took 2 bases from V and 0 from J; bases not matched to a gene: 2. The CDR3 covers 15 residues. The germline V gene encodes CDR1 SNHLY and CDR2 FYNNEI. A multiplex PCR was run with 60 Vbeta primers and 13 Jbeta primers. Assay: immunoSEQ multiplex PCR; the TCRdb copy retains only in-frame clones and omits some. This sample has hundreds of thousands of clones; over 65% occur once, and the top ten carry approximately 0.63%. This clonotype was sampled from a man between 18 and 35 years old in good health and CMV-seronegative. The rearrangement uses TRBV2 and TRBJ1-1; 8 nucleotides agree with TRBD1. The specimen sequenced was PBMCs. The CDR3 loop reads CASSEQGAVNTEAFF. As DNA, the CDR3 is TGTGCCAGCAGTGAACAGGGGGCGGTGAACACTGAAGCTTTCTTT.